The entry that follows covers one TCR beta chain sequence. This entry belongs to a study of blood T cells in healthy people across ages. The use of a sample-barcoded 5' primer and a J-beta primer mix characterized a second PCR of about 7 to 12 cycles. Via MiXCR, TCRdb re-called the 5' RACE reads, giving one row per CDR3 protein. The sample holds about 650,000 distinct CDR3 sequences; 32% are singletons and the top ten take 15% to 19%. This CDR3 comprises 11 residues. V dropped 1 base and J dropped 7 bases, with 8 bases sitting between them. Germline V gene sequence: CDR1 SQVTM, CDR2 ANQGSEA. The sequence was obtained from a woman at least 80 years old in good health. V is TRBV29-1 and J is TRBJ2-7; unclear D gene. Sequenced material: blood. The CDR3 loop is CSVEALGEQYF. The CDR3 DNA follows: TGCAGCGTTGAAGCGTTAGGAGAGCAGTACTTC.